This T cell receptor (beta chain) was found in a study of blood T cell repertoires in COVID-19. Study-level background: From the United States, Italy and Spain came samples of acute and convalescent COVID-19.

The protocol was immunoSEQ multiplex PCR, while the TCRdb copy is restricted to in-frame clones and leaves out a portion. Counted here are 300,000 or so clones, 75% to 95% occurring once; the ten biggest clones make up around 1.1%. This CDR3 has 15 amino acids. Per germline, CDR1 MDHEN and CDR2 SYDVKM. V lost 4 bases to trimming and J lost 6 bases; unmatched junction nucleotides: 8. This sequence originates from a woman in her thirties who had recovered from COVID-19. The sample consisted of PBMCs or T cells enriched from blood (not recorded which). The chain combines TRBV28 with TRBJ1-5; 8 nucleotides match TRBD1. This chain's CDR3 is CASSSGQGGGQPQHF. The CDR3 DNA is TGTGCCAGCAGTTCTGGACAGGGTGGGGGTCAGCCCCAGCATTTT.